Each of the 30 T cell receptor beta chains below was sequenced from the same sample in a study of molecular identifiers for immune sequencing clone quantification. Using its own MiXCR run on the PCR reads, TCRdb lists one record per CDR3 protein. Of tens of thousands of distinct CDR3 sequences detected, 15% to 20% appear once; the ten largest clones hold approximately 1.5%. The source material was naive CD8+ T cells from blood, with Jurkat cell RNA spiked in. Subset specified: FACS-sorted CD8+CD4-CCR7+CD45RA+ naive T cells. The receptors stem from a human donor in good health. Some libraries in this study had Jurkat cell RNA spiked in.

Notes on this clonotype: The CDR3 does not end in the conserved phenylalanine or tryptophan, so this is likely a read error. CDR3 residues: CASSLGLSYNEQFL. In DNA form, the CDR3 reads TGTGCCAGCAGCCTCGGACTATCCTACAATGAGCAGTTCCTC. The rearrangement uses TRBV11-2 and TRBJ2-1, with D possibly TRBD2 on 6 matching bases. CDR1 is SGHAT and CDR2 is FQNNGV in the germline V gene. The ends were cut back, 5 bases at V and 1 base at J, with 9 bases in the middle. The CDR3 spans 14 residues.

In its sample, this clonotype was seen many times. This chain joins TRBV11-2 and TRBJ2-1; TRBD2 aligns across 14 bases. Germline CDR1 is SGHAT and CDR2 is FQNNGV. Losses at the gene ends were 8 bases for V and 8 bases for J; bases not matched to a gene: 8. The CDR3 length is 15 residues. The CDR3 loop is CASGQGTSGSYEQFF. The CDR3 nucleotides read TGTGCCAGCGGACAAGGGACTAGCGGGAGCTATGAGCAGTTCTTC.

This clonotype was counted many times. V and J are TRBV6-1 and TRBJ2-7; TRBD2 agrees at 8 bases. Germline CDR1 reads MNHNS; CDR2 reads SASEGT. The CDR3 consists of 15 residues. Trimming took 3 bases from V and 2 from J; bases not matched to a gene: 6. CDR3 nucleotide sequence: TGTGCCAGCAGTGATCTAGCGGGTACCACCTACGAGCAGTACTTC. Translated, it gives CASSDLAGTTYEQYF.

This rearrangement joins TRBV7-8 to TRBJ2-1, with 7 bases lining up with TRBD2. With 3 bases clipped from V and 9 bases from J, the junction kept 8 bases outside the gene matches. The CDR3 is 14 amino acids. Germline CDR1 SGHVS, CDR2 FQNEAQ. The CDR3 here is CASSLGLQSGEQFF. The CDR3 DNA reads as TGTGCCAGCAGCTTGGGACTACAATCGGGTGAGCAGTTCTTC.

This clonotype came up many times. This chain connects TRBV7-9 to TRBJ2-7, with D possibly being TRBD1 or TRBD2 (5 bases each). V lost 5 bases and J 4 bases, leaving 18 bases between the germline ends. In germline, CDR1 is SEHNR, CDR2 FQNEAQ (reference sequence). This CDR3 spans 15 amino acids. Written as DNA, the CDR3 is TGTGCCAGCAGCCCAAAAGACACGAGGGGATACGAGCAGTACTTC. The encoded protein is CASSPKDTRGYEQYF.

This clonotype was seen at least ten times. The rearrangement joins TRBV20-1 to TRBJ2-1; TRBD1 might be the D (6 bases). V was pared by 5 bases and J by 8 bases, with 16 bases between. This CDR3 region has 13 residues. The germline V gene encodes CDR1 DFQATT and CDR2 SNEGSKA (reference sequence). The chain's CDR3 is CSADAGVKHEQFF. The CDR3 nucleotides are TGCAGTGCTGATGCAGGGGTGAAGCATGAGCAGTTCTTC.

The chain has TRBV27 and TRBJ2-4, with D perhaps given as TRBD1 or TRBD2 (6 bases each). Trimming took off 2 bases at V and 13 bases at J, with 27 bases between the two ends. The germline V gene has CDR1 MNHEY and CDR2 SMNVEV (reference sequence). This CDR3 is 17 amino acids long. CDR3 sequence reads: CASSLRGDGTSYNEQYF. The CDR3 DNA reads TGTGCCAGCAGTTTAAGGGGGGACGGAACTAGCTACAATGAGCAGTACTTC.

DNA of the CDR3: TGTGCCAGCAGTTCGGACAGGTTCTACGAGCAGTACTTC. Its protein product is CASSSDRFYEQYF. This chain joins TRBV12-3 or TRBV12-4 and TRBJ2-7, with TRBD1 identical over 7 bases. There are 13 residues in the CDR3. With V trimmed by 4 bases and J by 3 bases, 3 bases remained unmatched.

This clonotype was seen many times. This chain connects TRBV7-6 to TRBJ2-4; D uncertain. Between the trimmed V and J ends, which lost 1 base and 0 bases, there was a span of 13 bases. The CDR3 totals 17 residues. In germline, CDR1 is SGHVS, CDR2 FNYEAQ. This CDR3 reads CASSLEVGSLAKNIQYF. The CDR3 coding sequence is TGTGCCAGCAGCTTAGAGGTTGGCAGTCTAGCCAAAAACATTCAGTACTTC.

This clonotype was found many times. CDR3 DNA: TGTGCCAGTCTTTTTTATTCTACCTTCGGGCTCGAGCAGTACTTC. Its translation is CASLFYSTFGLEQYF. This chain joins TRBV6-6 and TRBJ2-7, with D unresolved. Germline values: CDR1 MNHNY, CDR2 SVGAGI (reference sequence). This CDR3 contains 15 residues. Trimming cost V 9 bases and J 6 bases, with 24 bases left between them.

The J gene is TRBJ2-1, the V gene TRBV5-1; D is possibly TRBD1 (5 bases). The CDR3 covers 17 residues. Germline CDR1 SGHRS, CDR2 YFSETQ. The V gene lost 10 bases and the J gene lost 8 bases, with 31 bases spanning the gap. The CDR3 nucleotides are TGCGCCGGCGCCCAAGCCACAACTTATCCGGACAACGATGAGCAGTTCTTC. Its protein is CAGAQATTYPDNDEQFF.

This clonotype was counted at least ten times. The chain employs TRBV7-8 and TRBJ2-2, with a tentative D call TRBD2 (5 bases). V lost 5 bases, J lost 0 bases, and 22 bases lay in between. The CDR3 is 19 residues long. Germline CDR1 and CDR2: SGHVS and FQNEAQ. DNA of the CDR3: TGTGCCAGCAGCCAATATCAAGCGGCCCTCAACCCGAACACCGGGGAGCTGTTTTTT. Protein sequence: CASSQYQAALNPNTGELFF.

This clonotype was seen repeatedly, ten times or more. The chain joins TRBV20-1 to TRBJ2-3; the match to TRBD2 covers 11 bases. The junction had 3 bases not matched to a gene; V was cut back by 4 bases and J by 0 bases. Germline lookup yields CDR1 DFQATT and CDR2 SNEGSKA (reference sequence). This CDR3 is 15 amino acids long. The CDR3 nucleotides read TGCAGTGCTATAAGACTAGCGGGGAGCACAGATACGCAGTATTTT. Amino acids: CSAIRLAGSTDTQYF.

A word on this clonotype: It may be a read error: a sequence one base away is much more abundant. The chain recombines TRBV27 with TRBJ2-6; no firm D call. This CDR3 has 17 residues. Germline V gene sequence: CDR1 MNHEY, CDR2 SMNVEV (reference sequence). The V and J ends lost 3 bases and 0 bases respectively, with 12 bases between them. CDR3 nucleotide sequence: TGTGCCAGCAGTTTGTTTCCGCTTGTCTCTGGGGCCAACGTCCTGACTTTC. Translating it yields CASSLFPLVSGANVLTF.

The table lists this clonotype with many counts. This sequence joins TRBV18 and TRBJ2-3; D is uncertain. CDR3 size: 16 residues. The V and J ends lost 2 bases and 2 bases respectively, with 14 bases between them. CDR1 and CDR2 (germline): KGHSH, LQKENI. The CDR3 loop is CASSPTGLRITDTQYF. The CDR3 region has the DNA TGTGCCAGCTCACCAACCGGTTTGCGGATCACAGATACGCAGTATTTT.

CDR3 in amino acids: CASSRRSRTGLGEQFF. CDR3 bases: TGCGCCAGCAGCCGCCGTTCCAGGACTGGGCTCGGGGAGCAGTTCTTC. This sequence joins TRBV4-1 and TRBJ2-1, with a possible D match to TRBD2 (5 bases). V was pared by 4 bases and J by 10 bases, with 23 bases between. The CDR3 runs 16 residues. Germline V lookup: CDR1 MGHRA, CDR2 YSYEKL.

This clonotype was observed many times. The V and J genes are TRBV11-2 and TRBJ2-5; D is undetermined. The CDR3 totals 13 residues. V lost 5 bases and J 1 base, leaving 8 bases between the germline ends. CDR1 is SGHAT, CDR2 FQNNGV, per germline. The CDR3 sequence is CASSARFQETQYF. The CDR3 coding sequence is TGTGCCAGCAGCGCCCGGTTCCAAGAGACCCAGTACTTC.

This clonotype was counted ten times or more. The genes are TRBV29-1 and TRBJ2-1; D is perhaps TRBD1 or TRBD2 (6 bases each). Per germline, CDR1 SQVTM and CDR2 ANQGSEA. Deletions cut 3 bases from V and 0 bases from J, with 18 bases between. The CDR3 has 17 amino acids. CDR3 nucleotides: TGCAGCGTTGAGGGAGGAGGGGGTTTTAGCTCCTACAATGAGCAGTTCTTC. Its translation: CSVEGGGGFSSYNEQFF.

This clonotype showed up many times. The chain combines TRBV6-1 with TRBJ1-5, with 9 bases identical to TRBD1. The CDR3 sequence is 16 residues long. Germline V gene data show CDR1 as MNHNS and CDR2 as SASEGT. V lost 6 bases to trimming and J lost 0 bases; unmatched junction nucleotides: 6. The DNA for the CDR3 is TGTGCCAGCAGAGCCGGGACAGGGAATAGCAATCAGCCCCAGCATTTT. Encoded protein: CASRAGTGNSNQPQHF.

This clonotype was observed many times. The chain is built from TRBV28 and TRBJ2-5; TRBD2 is a possible D gene (6 bases). The CDR3 spans 13 residues. Trimming shortened V by 3 bases and J by 3 bases, and 8 bases separated the two germline ends. Germline loops: CDR1 MDHEN, CDR2 SYDVKM. CDR3 bases: TGTGCCAGCAGTTTGCGCGGGGAAGAGACCCAGTACTTC. Protein: CASSLRGEETQYF.

This clonotype came up many times. This rearrangement joins TRBV27 to TRBJ2-3, with 7 bases matching TRBD1. Per germline, CDR1 MNHEY and CDR2 SMNVEV (reference sequence). The CDR3 consists of 18 residues. Germline trimming cut 2 bases from V and 2 bases from J; bases unmatched to any gene: 13. The CDR3 nucleotides read TGTGCCAGCAGTTTACCATTAGATCGACAGGGCCCCACAGATACGCAGTATTTT. The encoded protein is CASSLPLDRQGPTDTQYF.

This clonotype showed up many times. This chain's CDR3 is CSVGDKTEKLFF. In DNA form, the CDR3 reads TGCAGTGTGGGGGACAAAACCGAAAAACTGTTTTTT. The chain recombines TRBV20-1 with TRBJ1-4; a possible D gene is TRBD1 (6 bases). The V gene lost 7 bases and the J gene lost 8 bases, with 14 bases spanning the gap. This CDR3 comprises 12 residues. The V gene's germline CDR1 is DFQATT and CDR2 SNEGSKA (reference sequence).

This clonotype has ten or more counts. This sequence joins TRBV7-2 and TRBJ2-7; perhaps TRBD1 as D (5 bases). V dropped 5 bases and J dropped 0 bases, with 8 bases sitting between them. This CDR3 spans 13 amino acids. CDR1 and CDR2 (germline): SGHTA, FQGNSA. DNA of the CDR3: TGTGCCAGCAGCCCAGGGCACTCCTACGAGCAGTACTTC. Protein: CASSPGHSYEQYF.

In its sample, this clonotype was seen many times. This chain connects TRBV4-2 to TRBJ2-7, with 7 bases aligning to TRBD2. CDR3 size: 16 residues. Germline V gives CDR1 LGHNA, CDR2 YNFKEQ. The J segment lost 4 bases and the V segment lost 0 bases, leaving 9 bases of the junction unmatched. The CDR3: CASSQEQGLAAYEQYF. The CDR3 bases are TGTGCCAGCAGCCAAGAGCAGGGTCTAGCGGCGTACGAGCAGTACTTC.

To note about this clonotype: A read error is possible here, since a much larger clone lies one base away. The V gene is TRBV15, the J gene TRBJ1-4; maybe TRBD1 (5 bases). Germline loops: CDR1 LNHNV, CDR2 YYDKDF (reference sequence). CDR3 length equals 12 residues. CDR3 protein: CATSRIGGKLVF. The CDR3 nucleotides read TGTGCCACCTCCAGAATCGGGGGAAAACTGGTTTTT.

This chain links TRBV5-3 with TRBJ2-7; TRBD2 matches at 8 bases. TRBV5-3 is designated an ORF whose function remains uncertain. The CDR3 totals 15 residues. V lost 8 bases, J lost 2 bases, and 12 bases stayed unmatched. CDR3 sequence (DNA): TGTGCCAGCAGCATAGGACTAGCCGGAACCTACGAGCAGTACTTC. Its protein is CASSIGLAGTYEQYF.

This clonotype showed up many times. The gene calls are TRBV20-1 and TRBJ1-1, with 10 bases aligning to TRBD1. Germline V gene sequence: CDR1 DFQATT, CDR2 SNEGSKA (reference sequence). J gave up 7 bases and V 6 bases, and 5 bases lay outside the gene matches. The CDR3 is 12 residues long. The CDR3 DNA follows: TGCAGTGCAACGACAGGGGGCATTGAAGCTTTCTTT. It codes for CSATTGGIEAFF.

This clonotype was seen more than once but under ten times. V is TRBV27 and J is TRBJ2-1; possibly TRBD2 for D (6 bases). The germline gives CDR1 MNHEY, CDR2 SMNVEV (reference sequence). The CDR3 runs to 15 residues. The ends were cut back, 4 bases at V and 6 bases at J, with 16 bases in the middle. The CDR3 sequence is CASSSLPLGGNEQFF. CDR3 DNA sequence: TGTGCCAGCAGTTCCCTACCCCTGGGGGGCAATGAGCAGTTCTTC.

This rearrangement joins TRBV7-9 to TRBJ2-7, with a possible D match to TRBD1 (6 bases). CDR1 is SEHNR and CDR2 is FQNEAQ in the germline V gene (reference sequence). There are 16 residues in the CDR3. V lost 5 bases to trimming and J lost 0 bases, with 17 bases between them. CDR3 nucleotides: TGTGCCAGCAGCCCAAGACAGGTTAGCTTCTCCTACGAGCAGTACTTC. Translating it yields CASSPRQVSFSYEQYF.

This clonotype was observed many times. The gene calls are TRBV19 and TRBJ2-2; either TRBD1 or TRBD2 may supply D (5 bases each). V was clipped by 0 bases and J by 1 base, with 12 bases between them. The length of the CDR3 is 17 residues. Germline loops: CDR1 LNHDA, CDR2 SQIVND (reference sequence). The CDR3 region has the DNA TGTGCCAGTAGTATAGATCGGGAAGGGGTGAACACCGGGGAGCTGTTTTTT. Translation: CASSIDREGVNTGELFF.